These 14 T cell receptor beta chains were all obtained from the same sample, sequenced in a study of T-cell memory formation after mild COVID-19. TCRdb recomputed calls from the 5' RACE reads with MiXCR, one row per CDR3 protein. The repertoire has 300,000 or so distinct CDR3 sequences, 15% to 20% of them found once; the top ten carry roughly 20%. Sequences were obtained from PBMCs or a T cell subset sorted from them (not recorded which). All receptors come from a man younger than 30 who had mild COVID-19 (a few samples of this study predate the infection). Cell type and time point are not known.

This clonotype has only a few counts. V is TRBV15 and J is TRBJ2-5; no firm D call. Germline CDR1 LNHNV, CDR2 YYDKDF (reference sequence). Trimming took 5 bases from V and 1 from J, leaving 5 bases between them. This CDR3 is built from 12 residues. CDR3 in DNA: TGTGCCACCAGCCCCCGCCAAGAGACCCAGTACTTC. It yields the protein CATSPRQETQYF.

This clonotype came up a few times. J is TRBJ2-5 and V is TRBV10-1, with D unresolved. V lost 10 bases, J lost 1 base, and 16 bases lay in between. Looked up from germline, CDR1 is WNHNN and CDR2 is SYGVQD (reference sequence). The CDR3 has 14 residues. CDR3 DNA sequence: TGCGCCAATTCGACTGGTGAAACCCAAGAGACCCAGTACTTC. Translating gives CANSTGETQETQYF.

The chain employs TRBV10-3 and TRBJ2-5, with D tentatively TRBD2 (5 bases). Germline CDR1 ENHRY, CDR2 SYGVKD. V lost 2 bases to trimming and J lost 2 bases, with 6 bases between them. This CDR3 has 13 residues. The CDR3 DNA follows: TGTGCCATCAGTGAGGGAGGACAAGAGACCCAGTACTTC. Its translation: CAISEGGQETQYF.

The CDR3 reads CASSYPQGTPYEQYF. In DNA, the CDR3 is TGTGCCAGCAGTTACCCACAGGGGACCCCCTACGAGCAGTACTTC. V is TRBV6-2 or TRBV6-3 and J is TRBJ2-7; the match to TRBD1 covers 7 bases. V was pared by 2 bases and J by 2 bases, with 6 bases of the junction left unmatched. Germline V gives CDR1 MNHEY, CDR2 SVGEGT. The length of the CDR3 is 15 residues.

This clonotype came up many times. This chain's CDR3 is CATSEYNEQFF. CDR3 nucleotide sequence: TGTGCCACCAGTGAATACAATGAGCAGTTCTTC. This chain joins TRBV24-1 and TRBJ2-1, with D unclear. The CDR3 has 11 residues. Germline V gene lookup returns CDR1 KGHDR and CDR2 SFDVKD. Trimming pared 4 bases from V and 4 bases from J, leaving 1 base between.

This clonotype was seen a handful of times. The chain employs TRBV4-1 and TRBJ1-4; no firm D call. Germline values: CDR1 MGHRA, CDR2 YSYEKL. This CDR3 is built from 15 residues. V lost 0 bases and J lost 8, with 13 bases in between. CDR3 protein: CASSQDVSRPEKLFF. The CDR3 region has the DNA TGCGCCAGCAGCCAAGACGTCTCAAGGCCGGAAAAACTGTTTTTT.

This clonotype was observed a few times. The chain joins TRBV2 to TRBJ1-5, with D unclear. V dropped 7 bases and J dropped 5 bases, with 15 bases sitting between them. Germline loops: CDR1 SNHLY, CDR2 FYNNEI. The CDR3 runs to 14 residues. CDR3 coding DNA: TGTGCCAGCACCCTTCGGGCCTTTCATCAGCCCCAGCATTTT. Its translation is CASTLRAFHQPQHF.

This clonotype was counted between two and nine times. J is TRBJ2-3 and V is TRBV6-6, with D perhaps given as TRBD1 or TRBD2 (5 bases each). The CDR3 runs to 15 residues. Per the germline V gene, CDR1 is MNHNY and CDR2 is SVGAGI (reference sequence). Trimming stripped 7 bases from V and 6 bases from J, with 20 bases between. The CDR3 sequence: CASNSRGVGADTQYF. CDR3 DNA sequence: TGTGCCAGCAACTCACGAGGAGTCGGGGCTGATACGCAGTATTTT.

This clonotype has only a few counts. The CDR3 region is CASSLGTASYEQYV. CDR3 bases: TGTGCCAGCAGCTTGGGGACAGCCTCCTACGAGCAGTACGTC. The chain links TRBV5-6 to TRBJ2-7; TRBD1 is a possible D gene (6 bases). V was clipped by 0 bases and J by 0 bases, with 7 bases between them. The CDR3 consists of 14 residues. CDR1 is SGHDT, CDR2 YYEEEE, per germline.

Concerning this clonotype: A single base separates this from a much larger clone, so it may be a read error. V is TRBV20-1 and J is TRBJ2-5; 12 positions match TRBD2. This CDR3 spans 13 amino acids. Germline CDR1 DFQATT, CDR2 SNEGSKA (reference sequence). CDR3: CRASGGVEETQYF. The CDR3 DNA reads as TGCAGAGCTAGCGGGGGGGTTGAAGAGACCCAGTACTTC.

The chain couples TRBV11-2 to TRBJ2-3; 7 bases line up with TRBD2. Germline CDR1 reads SGHAT; CDR2 reads FQNNGV. The V gene end was trimmed by 8 bases and the J gene end by 4 bases; junction bases not matched to a gene: 15. CDR3 length: 16 amino acids. The CDR3 spells CASGSQLSGRADTQYF. In DNA form, the CDR3 reads TGTGCCAGCGGGTCCCAACTATCAGGGAGGGCAGATACGCAGTATTTT. Using reference TRBV11-2 and TRBJ2-3 for the parts outside the CDR3, the full variable domain is EAGVAQSPRYKIIEKRQSVAFWCNPISGHATLYWYQQILGQGPKLLIQFQNNGVVDDSQLPKDRFSAERLKGVDSTLKIQPAKLEDSAVYLCASGSQLSGRADTQYFGPGTRLTVL.

This clonotype was seen only a few times. This chain uses TRBV6-6 with TRBJ2-5; 11 bases agree with TRBD2. CDR3 length equals 19 residues. The V segment lost 9 bases and the J segment 2 bases; nucleotides outside the gene matches: 20. Per germline, CDR1 MNHNY and CDR2 SVGAGI (reference sequence). CDR3 residues: CASRSTRKLAGEKQETQYF. The DNA of the CDR3 is TGTGCCAGTCGATCCACCCGAAAACTAGCGGGGGAAAAACAAGAGACCCAGTACTTC.

This clonotype was recorded many times. This chain uses TRBV7-2 with TRBJ2-3; maybe TRBD1 (5 bases). Germline assignment: CDR1 SGHTA and CDR2 FQGNSA. The CDR3 is made up of 14 amino acids. Deletions cut 3 bases from V and 1 base from J, with 8 bases between. The CDR3, as DNA: TGTGCCAGCAGCTTGTCAGGGCGCACAGATACGCAGTATTTT. The encoded protein is CASSLSGRTDTQYF.

This clonotype has more than one count but fewer than ten. The V call is TRBV7-2, the J call TRBJ1-3, with TRBD1 matching over 10 bases. Germline V gene sequence: CDR1 SGHTA, CDR2 FQGNSA. V dropped 4 bases and J dropped 0; count of bases not matched to a gene: 3. This CDR3 spans 16 amino acids. The CDR3: CASSSGQGGSGNTIYF. The CDR3 bases are TGTGCCAGCAGCTCCGGACAGGGGGGCTCTGGAAACACCATATATTTT.